This TCR beta chain was identified in a study of HIV-infected children after antiretroviral therapy interruption (dated by TCRdb to about 2019). For the study in its entirety: All eight included children had a CD4+ count above 500 and a viral load below 50 copies/ml, with four on planned treatment interruption and four on continuous treatment. TCR repertoires were compared between children on planned treatment interruption and children on continuous antiretroviral treatment, alongside thymic output measurements. Samples from the interruption arm were taken at week 0, at week 12, at the end of interruption (week 24 or 48), and about 3 years after the study ended. For the continuous-treatment arm, samples from the corresponding weeks 0, 48 and 150 were analyzed. Exposure to EBV and CMV had been recorded for most participating children. The interruption group had a median age of approximately 9.8 years, compared with roughly 8 years in the continuous treatment group.

This clonotype was detected ten times or more. The antigen this receptor binds is unknown. Base qualities are not recorded, but no much larger clone differs from it by a single base. Its CDR3 holds 15 amino acids, cysteine through phenylalanine. Just CDR3 DNA is preserved here, 45 bases in frame from base 1. The V and J ends are trimmed by 6 bases and 1 base, leaving 13 bases between them. Points the paper makes about the study in general: In naive CD4+ repertoires of PTI patients, reduced CDR3 sharing between time points was observed after interruption began, whereas many sequences were found to be shared between end of interruption and 3 years later. The small number of patients is a limitation of the study, so the data should be interpreted with caution. The naive CD4+ Gini coefficient rose by the end of treatment interruption, suggesting clonal expansion, and returned to baseline by 3 years. Minor non-naive CD45RA+ populations such as EMRA or stem memory cells might have been included among the sorted CD45RA+ naive cells.

Interpreted using the paper, the treatment or condition label stands for: PENTA 11 planned treatment interruption arm or continuous ART arm. The participants were children from the United Kingdom between 2 and 15 years old who had been on ART with at least three drugs for 24 weeks or longer. Cryopreserved PBMCs containing at least 5 million viable cells were needed, and a handful of candidate patients were excluded because their viable PBMC yield was low. Using a FACSAria III cell sorter, naive CD4+ CD45RA+ CD45RO- T cells were FACS-sorted out of thawed PBMCs. After sorting, cells were fixed, and RNA was extracted with the RNeasy FFPE kit and then with the RNeasy Micro kit. Library generation was performed with 3' RACE. TCR libraries were generated from RNA by a 3' RACE protocol incorporating unique molecular identifiers so that PCR amplification bias could be corrected. Up to roughly 12 amplicon libraries were pooled and sequenced on an Illumina MiSeq with v2 2x250 paired-end chemistry. On the authors' methods: Decombinator was used to process the reads, assigning V and J genes and CDR3 and applying barcode-based correction of errors and PCR bias. Repertoires were subsampled to equal depth before Gini coefficient calculation using the R ineq package. GLIPH, Hamming distance and a shared triplet metric were used to assess CDR3 similarity. TCRdb reran the public reads through fastp at Q25 and MiXCR, keeping productive beta chains. All rows with the same CDR3 protein become a single entry with the most common DNA and genes. The V and J calls shown here were made by TCRdb, not taken from the authors' results. The sample profile shows 70,000 to 90,000 distinct CDR3 sequences; about 6.3% of them were found once. The biggest ten clones account for around 1.1% of the sample.

The TCR originated in a pool of human donors with HIV. The chain is assembled from TRBV12-3 or TRBV12-4 and TRBJ1-5; too little of a D gene remains to name it. Sequencing was performed on CD45RA+ CD4+ T cells from PBMCs, pooled from several time points, taken from a donor given antiretroviral therapy, either interrupted or continuous. The cell subset or site label corresponds to: naive CD4+ CD45RA+ CD45RO- T cells. Here is the DNA: TGTGCCAGCAGCACGGACGGAGGAAGCAATCAGCCCCAGCATTTT. It encodes CASSTDGGSNQPQHF.